This T cell receptor beta chain was documented in a study of blood T cells in healthy people across ages. The use of a sample-barcoded 5' primer and a J-beta primer mix characterized a second PCR of roughly 7 to 11 cycles. TCRdb called the 5' RACE reads again in MiXCR, with one record for every CDR3 protein. The sample lists 450,000 to 600,000 distinct CDR3 sequences, approximately 26% seen once, with approximately 3.7% in the top ten. V lost 5 bases to trimming and J lost 4 bases; unmatched junction nucleotides: 10. The germline gives CDR1 SGHAT, CDR2 FQNNGV. The CDR3 contains 15 residues. A further study also used this sample, focusing on T cells of mothers and their children.

The chain employs TRBV11-2 and TRBJ2-5; 7 bases map to TRBD1. Material for sequencing was blood. The receptor was derived from a boy aged 2 to 10 in good health. This CDR3 is CASSTLTGLRETQYF. The CDR3 DNA is TGTGCCAGCAGCACCCTGACAGGGCTGAGAGAGACCCAGTACTTC.